The 7 T cell receptor beta chains listed next were all sequenced from one sample in a study of CD8 T cells in Susac syndrome. Reverse transcription used roughly 0.5 to 1 ug RNA and random hexamers. TCRdb re-analysed the immunoSEQ multiplex PCR reads in MiXCR, keeping a single row per CDR3 protein. The sample includes around 140,000 distinct CDR3 sequences, around 75% of them seen just once. Specimen: CD8+ T cells from PBMCs. These receptors all stem from a human donor with multiple sclerosis.

The J gene is TRBJ1-1, the V gene TRBV27; D is undetermined. V lost 0 bases and J lost 8, with 10 bases in between. Germline CDR1 reads MNHEY; CDR2 reads SMNVEV (reference sequence). CDR3 length equals 13 residues. As DNA, the CDR3 is TGTGCCAGCAGTTTATCAATCCCGACAGAAGCTTTCTTT. The encoded protein is CASSLSIPTEAFF.

This chain links TRBV25-1 with TRBJ1-1; tentative D call: TRBD1 (5 bases). Germline V gives CDR1 MGHDK, CDR2 SYGVNS. The CDR3 is 10 residues long. Trimming cost V 5 bases and J 8 bases, with 6 bases left between them. CDR3: CASSRGEAFF. The CDR3, as DNA: TGTGCCAGCAGTAGGGGAGAAGCTTTCTTT.

V usage is TRBV12-3 or TRBV12-4 and J usage is TRBJ2-5, with 9 bases fitting TRBD2. The CDR3 loop spans 16 amino acids. V lost 3 bases and J lost 3; bases outside the gene matches: 8. CDR3 in amino acids: CASSFNSGGYEETQYF. In nucleotides, the CDR3 is TGTGCCAGCAGTTTTAATAGCGGGGGATATGAAGAGACCCAGTACTTC.

J is TRBJ2-1 and V is TRBV3-1, with D perhaps TRBD1 (5 bases). V gave up 1 base and J gave up 9 bases, with 7 bases separating them. The CDR3 sequence is 12 residues long. Germline V gene lookup returns CDR1 LGHDT and CDR2 YNNKEL (reference sequence). The CDR3 DNA is TGTGCCAGCAGCCAAGGGGGCGGTGAGCAGTTCTTC. Translated: CASSQGGGEQFF.

The chain employs TRBV28 and TRBJ2-7; D gene uncertain. This CDR3 has 15 residues. With 5 bases removed from V and 4 bases from J, the gap between germline ends came to 18 bases. Germline V CDR1 and CDR2: MDHEN, SYDVKM. The CDR3 DNA reads TGTGCCAGCAGTACTTTGTGGGAATCGGGTTACGAGCAGTACTTC. Translated, it gives CASSTLWESGYEQYF.

V is TRBV18 and J is TRBJ2-2; no firm D call. Germline assignment: CDR1 KGHSH and CDR2 LQKENI. The CDR3 sequence is 14 residues long. With 3 bases removed from V and 1 base from J, the gap between germline ends came to 6 bases. CDR3 residues: CASSPGRNTGELFF. CDR3 bases: TGTGCCAGCTCACCGGGAAGGAACACCGGGGAGCTGTTTTTT.

J is TRBJ2-6 and V is TRBV12-3 or TRBV12-4, with a possible D match to TRBD1 (6 bases). CDR3 length: 17 residues. Trimming removed 4 bases from V and 1 base from J, with 14 bases in between. The CDR3 sequence is CASSSDSLTSGANVLTF. In nucleotides, the CDR3 is TGTGCCAGCAGTTCGGACAGTCTTACTTCTGGGGCCAACGTCCTGACTTTC.